The source of this T cell receptor (beta chain) is a study of response to subunit inactivated influenza vaccine. This clonotype was seen a handful of times. TCRdb analysed the RT-PCR reads with MiXCR anew, one entry per CDR3 protein. The data contain 150,000 to 200,000 distinct CDR3 sequences, approximately 10% of them singletons. The CDR3 extends over 10 amino acids. The V gene lost 8 bases and the J gene lost 12 bases, with 12 bases spanning the gap. Germline-derived CDR1 and CDR2 are MNHEY and SMNVEV (reference sequence). The material was non-naive T cells sorted from PBMCs, obtained 45 days after vaccination. The TCR comes from a man aged 50-59 years who received an inactivated influenza vaccine. This rearrangement joins TRBV27 to TRBJ2-3; D possibly matches TRBD1 or TRBD2 (5 bases each). In nucleotides, the CDR3 is TGTGCCAGCGGTCGGGGCTACCAGTATTTT. Its protein is CASGRGYQYF.